This TCR beta chain was recorded in a study of regulatory and conventional T cells in RAG deficiency. The protocol was immunoSEQ multiplex PCR, while the TCRdb copy is restricted to in-frame clones and leaves out a portion. The table includes around 23,000 clones, 85% to 95% detected once. The CDR3 covers 12 residues. The germline V gene has CDR1 SNHLY and CDR2 FYNNEI. J was trimmed by 10 bases and V by 5 bases; bases with no gene match: 4. Study results and caveats: Patient subsets had shorter CDR3s; Omenn Treg-Tconv overlap exceeded 85%. Control T-cell subsets had markedly higher Shannon entropy and lower Simpson indices than RAG-deficient patients. Compared with controls, unique Treg TCR beta sequences dropped roughly 100-fold in Omenn syndrome and CID/AS.

About this clone: Its antigen remains unidentified.

The sorted conventional CD4+ T cells were CD25-low and CD127-high, with genomic DNA sequenced. The same sample was also studied in work on regulatory T cells. This second report adds: The primer mix had 52 TRBV and 13 TRBJ primers.

The sequenced sample was CD4+ T cells sorted from blood. The sequence was obtained from a human donor in good health. V and J are TRBV2 and TRBJ2-2, with 7 bases lining up with TRBD2. DNA for the CDR3: TGTGCCAGCAGTTTTACTAGCGTGGAGCTGTTTTTT. Translated, it gives CASSFTSVELFF.